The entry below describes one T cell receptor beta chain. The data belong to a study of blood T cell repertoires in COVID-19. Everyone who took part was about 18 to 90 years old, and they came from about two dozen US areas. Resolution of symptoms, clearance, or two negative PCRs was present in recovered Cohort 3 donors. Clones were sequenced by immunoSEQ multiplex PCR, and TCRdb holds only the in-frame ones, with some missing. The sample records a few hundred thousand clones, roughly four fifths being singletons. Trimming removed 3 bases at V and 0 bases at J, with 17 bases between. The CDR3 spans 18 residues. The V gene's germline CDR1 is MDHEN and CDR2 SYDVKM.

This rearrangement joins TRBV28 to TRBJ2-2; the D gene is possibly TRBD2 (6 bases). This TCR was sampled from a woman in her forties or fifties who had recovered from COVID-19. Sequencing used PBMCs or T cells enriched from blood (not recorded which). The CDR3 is CASSLSSKRVTNTGELFF. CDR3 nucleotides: TGTGCCAGCAGTTTGTCCTCGAAGCGGGTTACGAACACCGGGGAGCTGTTTTTT.